The following is a TCR beta chain sequence with its context. The antigen is unknown. The authors made TCR beta libraries by quantitative 5'-RACE with molecular barcodes. TCRdb re-derived calls from the 5' RACE reads in MiXCR, one entry per CDR3 protein. Of 800,000 to 900,000 distinct CDR3 sequences detected, about 10% appear once; the ten largest clones hold less than 0.65%. This specimen belongs to a study of CD8 T cells in ankylosing spondylitis. Broader study findings: According to the report, clones linked to the disease were significantly enriched in matched synovial fluid samples taken from ankylosing spondylitis patients. Within peripheral blood, clones linked to disease were CD8+ and relatively rare. Blood of patients with ankylosing spondylitis appeared to be characterized by a TCR beta motif of several highly homologous variants.

Per the germline V gene, CDR1 is SGHVS and CDR2 is FNYEAQ. Trimming removed 7 bases from V and 7 bases from J; junction bases left unmatched: 7. This CDR3 contains 13 residues. Source material: blood, either unsorted or a sorted T cell fraction (not recorded which). The chain uses TRBV7-6 and TRBJ1-2, with 9 bases lining up with TRBD1. This sequence originates from a male donor with ankylosing spondylitis. CDR3 DNA: TGTGCCAGCAAGGGACAGGGAAGGATTGGCTACACCTTC. It specifies CASKGQGRIGYTF.